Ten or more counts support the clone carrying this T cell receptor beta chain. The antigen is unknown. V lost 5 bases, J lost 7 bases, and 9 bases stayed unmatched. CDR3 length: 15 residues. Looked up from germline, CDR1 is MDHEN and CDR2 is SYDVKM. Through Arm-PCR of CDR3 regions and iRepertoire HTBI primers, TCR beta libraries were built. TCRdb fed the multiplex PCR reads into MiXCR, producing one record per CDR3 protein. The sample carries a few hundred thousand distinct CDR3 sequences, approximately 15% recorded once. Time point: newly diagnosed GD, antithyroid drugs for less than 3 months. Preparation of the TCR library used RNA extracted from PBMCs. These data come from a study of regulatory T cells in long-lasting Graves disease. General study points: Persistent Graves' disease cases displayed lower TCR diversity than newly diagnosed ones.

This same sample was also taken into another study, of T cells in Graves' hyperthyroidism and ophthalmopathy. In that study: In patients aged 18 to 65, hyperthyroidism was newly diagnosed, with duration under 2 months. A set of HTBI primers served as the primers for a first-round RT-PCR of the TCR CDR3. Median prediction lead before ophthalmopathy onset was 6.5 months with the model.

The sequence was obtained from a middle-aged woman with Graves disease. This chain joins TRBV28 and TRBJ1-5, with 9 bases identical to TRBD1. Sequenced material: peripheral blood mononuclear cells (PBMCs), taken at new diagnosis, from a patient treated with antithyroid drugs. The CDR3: CASSNPGTGYQPQHF. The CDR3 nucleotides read TGTGCCAGCAGTAATCCCGGGACAGGGTACCAGCCCCAGCATTTT.